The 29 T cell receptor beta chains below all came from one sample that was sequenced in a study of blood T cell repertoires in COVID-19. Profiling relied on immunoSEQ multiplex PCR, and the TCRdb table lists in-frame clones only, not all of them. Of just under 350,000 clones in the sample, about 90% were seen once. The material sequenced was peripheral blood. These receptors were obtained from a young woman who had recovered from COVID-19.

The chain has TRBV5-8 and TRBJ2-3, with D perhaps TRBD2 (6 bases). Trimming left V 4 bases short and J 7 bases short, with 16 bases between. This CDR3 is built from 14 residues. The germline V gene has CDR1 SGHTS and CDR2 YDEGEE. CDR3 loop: CASSQAGIRHTQYF. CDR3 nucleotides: TGTGCCAGCAGCCAGGCGGGGATTCGGCATACGCAGTATTTT.

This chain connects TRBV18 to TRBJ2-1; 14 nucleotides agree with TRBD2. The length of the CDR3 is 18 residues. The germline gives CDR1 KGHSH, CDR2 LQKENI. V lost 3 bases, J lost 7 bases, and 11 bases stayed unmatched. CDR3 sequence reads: CASSPGLAGASALNEQFF. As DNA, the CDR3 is TGTGCCAGCTCACCGGGACTAGCGGGAGCTTCGGCCCTGAATGAGCAGTTCTTC.

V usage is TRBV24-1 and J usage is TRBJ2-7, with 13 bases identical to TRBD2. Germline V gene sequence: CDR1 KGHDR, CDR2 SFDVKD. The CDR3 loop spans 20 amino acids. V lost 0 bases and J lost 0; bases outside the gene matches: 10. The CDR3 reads CATSDLRSGLAGPSSYEQYV. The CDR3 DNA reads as TGTGCCACCAGTGATTTGAGATCGGGACTAGCGGGACCCAGCTCCTACGAGCAGTACGTC.

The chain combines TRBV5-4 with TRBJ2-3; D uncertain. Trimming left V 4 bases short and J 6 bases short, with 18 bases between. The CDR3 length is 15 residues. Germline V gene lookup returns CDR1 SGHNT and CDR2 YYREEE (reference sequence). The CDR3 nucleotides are TGTGCCAGCAGCCCGGGTGTGGTAGCACCGGATACGCAGTATTTT. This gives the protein CASSPGVVAPDTQYF. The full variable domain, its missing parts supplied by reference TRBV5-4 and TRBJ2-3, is ETGVTQSPTHLIKTRGQQVTLRCSSQSGHNTVSWYQQALGQGPQFIFQYYREEENGRGNFPPRFSGLQFPNYSSELNVNALELDDSALYLCASSPGVVAPDTQYFGPGTRLTVL.

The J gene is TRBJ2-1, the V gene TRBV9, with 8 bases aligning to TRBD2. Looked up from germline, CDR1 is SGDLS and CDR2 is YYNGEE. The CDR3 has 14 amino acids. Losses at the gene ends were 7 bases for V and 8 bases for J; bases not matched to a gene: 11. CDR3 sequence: CASLGGLVRYEQFF. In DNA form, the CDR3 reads TGTGCCAGCCTAGGGGGACTAGTTAGATATGAGCAGTTCTTC.

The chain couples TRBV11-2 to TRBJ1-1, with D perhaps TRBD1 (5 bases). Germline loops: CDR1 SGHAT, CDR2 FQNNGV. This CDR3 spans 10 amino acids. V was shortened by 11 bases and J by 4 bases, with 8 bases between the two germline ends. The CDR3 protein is CAWGGTEAFF. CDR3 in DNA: TGTGCCTGGGGGGGCACTGAAGCTTTCTTT.

For the CDR3, the DNA is TGTGCCAGCAGCCGCCAACTAGCGAGTACCACCGGGGAGCTGTTTTTT. The encoded protein is CASSRQLASTTGELFF. The chain uses TRBV5-4 and TRBJ2-2, with TRBD2 matching over 7 bases. Germline V CDR1 and CDR2: SGHNT, YYREEE (reference sequence). The V and J ends lost 4 bases and 4 bases, in that order; junction bases with no gene match: 10. The CDR3 is 16 amino acids.

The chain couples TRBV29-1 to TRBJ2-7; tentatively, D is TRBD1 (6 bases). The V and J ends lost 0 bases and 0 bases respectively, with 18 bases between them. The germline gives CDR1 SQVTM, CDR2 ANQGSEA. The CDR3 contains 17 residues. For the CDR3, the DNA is TGCAGCGTTGAAGAGGTATCCAGCAGGGGTAGCTCCTACGAGCAGTACGTC. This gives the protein CSVEEVSSRGSSYEQYV.

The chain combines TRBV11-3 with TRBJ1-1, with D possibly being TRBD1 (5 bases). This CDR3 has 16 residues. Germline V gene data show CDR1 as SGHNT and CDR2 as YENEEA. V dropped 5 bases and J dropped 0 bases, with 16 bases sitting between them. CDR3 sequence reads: CASSLGITGMNTEAFF. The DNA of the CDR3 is TGTGCCAGCAGCCTGGGAATAACAGGCATGAACACTGAAGCTTTCTTT.

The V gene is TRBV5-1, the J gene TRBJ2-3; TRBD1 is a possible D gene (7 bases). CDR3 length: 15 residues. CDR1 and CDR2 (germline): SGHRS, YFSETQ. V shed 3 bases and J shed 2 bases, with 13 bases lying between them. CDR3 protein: CASSSGDRLTDTQYF. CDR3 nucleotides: TGCGCCAGCAGCTCGGGGGACAGACTCACAGATACGCAGTATTTT.

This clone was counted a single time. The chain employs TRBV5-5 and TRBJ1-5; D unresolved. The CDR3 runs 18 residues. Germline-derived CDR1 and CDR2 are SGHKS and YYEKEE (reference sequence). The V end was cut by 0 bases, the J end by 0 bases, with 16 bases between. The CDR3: CASSLDGAGSYSNQPQHF. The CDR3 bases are TGTGCCAGCAGCTTGGATGGCGCGGGCAGCTATAGCAATCAGCCCCAGCATTTT. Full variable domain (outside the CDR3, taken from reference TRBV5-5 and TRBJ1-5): DAGVTQSPTHLIKTRGQQVTLRCSPISGHKSVSWYQQVLGQGPQFIFQYYEKEERGRGNFPDRFSARQFPNYSSELNVNALLLGDSALYLCASSLDGAGSYSNQPQHFGDGTRLSIL.

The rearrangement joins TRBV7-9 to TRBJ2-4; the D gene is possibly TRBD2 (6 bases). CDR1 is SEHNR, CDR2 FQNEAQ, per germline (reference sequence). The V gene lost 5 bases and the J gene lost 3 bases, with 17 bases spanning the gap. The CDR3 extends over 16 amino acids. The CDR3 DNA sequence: TGTGCCAGCAGCCCCCTCGCCCGGGGGAGCAAAAACATTCAGTACTTC. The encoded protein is CASSPLARGSKNIQYF.

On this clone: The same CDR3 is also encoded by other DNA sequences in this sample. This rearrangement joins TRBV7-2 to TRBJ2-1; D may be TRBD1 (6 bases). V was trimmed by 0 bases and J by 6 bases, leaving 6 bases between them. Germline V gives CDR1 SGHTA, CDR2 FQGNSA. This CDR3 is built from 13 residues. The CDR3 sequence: CASSLAGGNEQFF. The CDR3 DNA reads TGTGCCAGCAGCTTAGCAGGGGGCAATGAGCAGTTCTTC.

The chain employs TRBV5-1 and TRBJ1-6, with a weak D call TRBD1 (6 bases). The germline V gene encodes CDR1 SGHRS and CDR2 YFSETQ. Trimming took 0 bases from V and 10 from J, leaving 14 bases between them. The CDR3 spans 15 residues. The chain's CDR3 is CASSLAQGTGSPLHF. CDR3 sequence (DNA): TGCGCCAGCAGCTTGGCACAGGGTACAGGGTCACCCCTCCACTTT.

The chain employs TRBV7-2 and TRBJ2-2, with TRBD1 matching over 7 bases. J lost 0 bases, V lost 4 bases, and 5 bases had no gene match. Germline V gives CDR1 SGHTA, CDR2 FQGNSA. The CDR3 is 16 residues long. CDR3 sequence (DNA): TGTGCCAGCAGCTCGTACAGGGGAGCGAACACCGGGGAGCTGTTTTTT. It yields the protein CASSSYRGANTGELFF.

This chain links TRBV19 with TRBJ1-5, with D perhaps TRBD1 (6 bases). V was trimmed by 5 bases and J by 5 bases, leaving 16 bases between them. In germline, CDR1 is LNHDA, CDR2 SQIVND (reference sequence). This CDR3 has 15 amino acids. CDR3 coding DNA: TGTGCCAGTAGTTTACAGGGTGGGCAATATCAGCCCCAGCATTTT. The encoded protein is CASSLQGGQYQPQHF.

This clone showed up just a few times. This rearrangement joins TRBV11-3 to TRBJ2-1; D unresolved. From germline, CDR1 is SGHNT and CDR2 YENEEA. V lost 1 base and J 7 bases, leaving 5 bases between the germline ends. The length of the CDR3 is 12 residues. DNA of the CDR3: TGTGCCAGCAGCTTAGTTCCGAATGAGCAGTTCTTC. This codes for CASSLVPNEQFF.

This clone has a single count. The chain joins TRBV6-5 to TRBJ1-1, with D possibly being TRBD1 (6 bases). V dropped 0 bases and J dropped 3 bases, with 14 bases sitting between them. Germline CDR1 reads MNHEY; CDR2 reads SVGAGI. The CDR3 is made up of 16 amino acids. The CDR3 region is CASSYSAGAVDTEAFF. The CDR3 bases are TGTGCCAGCAGTTACTCGGCGGGGGCGGTGGACACTGAAGCTTTCTTT.

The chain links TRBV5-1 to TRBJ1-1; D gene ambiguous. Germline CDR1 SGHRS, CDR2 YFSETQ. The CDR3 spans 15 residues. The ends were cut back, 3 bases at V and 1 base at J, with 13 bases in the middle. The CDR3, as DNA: TGCGCCAGCAGCTCCGCAGGAATTAGGAACACTGAAGCTTTCTTT. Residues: CASSSAGIRNTEAFF.

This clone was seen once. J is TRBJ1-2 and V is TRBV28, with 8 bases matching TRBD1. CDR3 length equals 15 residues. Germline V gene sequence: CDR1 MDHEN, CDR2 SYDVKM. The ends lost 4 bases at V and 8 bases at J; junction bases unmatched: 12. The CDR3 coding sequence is TGTGCCAGCAGTTCAACACATACAGGGGGACGAGGCTACACCTTC. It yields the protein CASSSTHTGGRGYTF.

The CDR3 bases are TGTGCCAGCAGCTTGCCCGGGGGGACCCAGTACTTC. Amino acids: CASSLPGGTQYF. The rearrangement joins TRBV11-3 to TRBJ2-5, with TRBD2 as a possible D gene (6 bases). Germline V lookup: CDR1 SGHNT, CDR2 YENEEA. V was pared by 3 bases and J by 7 bases, with 9 bases between. The CDR3 consists of 12 residues.

The CDR3 DNA sequence: TGCAGCGTCTACGCCCGCGGTCCTAGCACAGATACGCAGTATTTT. Residues: CSVYARGPSTDTQYF. The gene calls are TRBV29-1 and TRBJ2-3, with no clear D. Trimming removed 6 bases from V and 0 bases from J, with 16 bases in between. The CDR3 totals 15 residues. Germline CDR1 reads SQVTM; CDR2 reads ANQGSEA.

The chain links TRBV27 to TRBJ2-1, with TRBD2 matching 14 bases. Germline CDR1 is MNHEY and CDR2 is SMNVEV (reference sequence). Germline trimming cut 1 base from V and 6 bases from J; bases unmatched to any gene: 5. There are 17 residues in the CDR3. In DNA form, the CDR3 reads TGTGCCAGCAGTTTATTGGTCGGGACTAGCGGGAGCAATGAGCAGTTCTTC. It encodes CASSLLVGTSGSNEQFF.

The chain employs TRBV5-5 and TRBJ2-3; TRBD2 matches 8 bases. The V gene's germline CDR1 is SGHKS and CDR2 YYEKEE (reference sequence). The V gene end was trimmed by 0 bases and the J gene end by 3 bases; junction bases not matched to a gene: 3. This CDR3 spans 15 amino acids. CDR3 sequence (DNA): TGTGCCAGCAGCTTGGTTAGCGGGGTAACAGATACGCAGTATTTT. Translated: CASSLVSGVTDTQYF.

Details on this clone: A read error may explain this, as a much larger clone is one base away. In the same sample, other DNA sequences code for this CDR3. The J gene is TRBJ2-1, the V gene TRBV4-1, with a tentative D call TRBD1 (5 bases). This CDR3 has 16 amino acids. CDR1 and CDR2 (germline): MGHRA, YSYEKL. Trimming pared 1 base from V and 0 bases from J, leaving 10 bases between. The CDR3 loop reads CASSQVDILSYNEQFF. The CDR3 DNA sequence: TGCGCCAGCAGCCAAGTGGACATACTCTCCTACAATGAGCAGTTCTTC.

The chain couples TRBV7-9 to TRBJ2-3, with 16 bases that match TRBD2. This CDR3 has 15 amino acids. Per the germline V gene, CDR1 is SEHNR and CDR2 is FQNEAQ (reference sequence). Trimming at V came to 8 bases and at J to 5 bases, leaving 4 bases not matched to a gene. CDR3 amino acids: CASSGTSGRGDTQYF. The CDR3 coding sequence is TGTGCCAGCTCCGGGACTAGCGGGAGGGGAGATACGCAGTATTTT.

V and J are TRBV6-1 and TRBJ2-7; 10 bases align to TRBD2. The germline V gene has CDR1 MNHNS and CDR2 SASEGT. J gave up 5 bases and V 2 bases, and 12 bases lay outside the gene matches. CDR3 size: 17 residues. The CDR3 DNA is TGTGCCAGCAGTGAAATTAGATCTAGCGGGAGTATCCACGAGCAGTACGTC. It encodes CASSEIRSSGSIHEQYV.

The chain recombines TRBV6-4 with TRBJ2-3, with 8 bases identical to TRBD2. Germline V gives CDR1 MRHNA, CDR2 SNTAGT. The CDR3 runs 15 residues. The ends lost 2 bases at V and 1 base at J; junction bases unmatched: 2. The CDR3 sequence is CASSDEAGGTDTQYF. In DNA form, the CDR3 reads TGTGCCAGCAGTGACGAAGCGGGGGGCACAGATACGCAGTATTTT.

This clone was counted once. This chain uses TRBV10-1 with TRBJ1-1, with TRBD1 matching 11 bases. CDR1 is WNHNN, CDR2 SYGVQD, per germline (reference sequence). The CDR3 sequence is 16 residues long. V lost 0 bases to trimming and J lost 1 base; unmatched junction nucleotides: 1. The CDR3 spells CASSESGTGGNTEAFF. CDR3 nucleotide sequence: TGCGCCAGCAGTGAGTCGGGGACAGGGGGGAACACTGAAGCTTTCTTT.